The present entry profiles one T cell receptor beta chain with its context. Its antigen is not identified. A much larger clone differs by one base, so this may be a read error. This entry belongs to a study of T cells in Graves' hyperthyroidism and ophthalmopathy. Study results and limitations: The authors' 13 V-J model separated ophthalmopathy from stable hyperthyroidism. In validation, the model predicted ophthalmopathy. These predictions came a median roughly 7.1 months before onset.

CDR3 length equals 14 residues. RNA transcripts yielded amplified TCR beta CDR3 regions. TCR CDR3 regions were first amplified by RT-PCR with HTBI primers. TCRdb processed the multiplex PCR reads anew with MiXCR; each CDR3 protein has one entry. Here the sample spans 480,000 or so distinct CDR3 sequences, under 15% being singletons. The sequence derives from a woman aged 18-29 years with Graves' hyperthyroidism. Sequencing was done on a sample of blood. The chain employs TRBV12-3 or TRBV12-4 and TRBJ1-1; D gene ambiguous. CDR3 DNA sequence: TGTGCCAGCAGTTTACCGCGGCAGAACGCTGAAGCTTTCTTT. As protein: CASSLPRQNAEAFF.